This T cell receptor beta chain emerged from a study of T cell clones after liver transplantation. Here immunoSEQ multiplex PCR was the method, and the copy in TCRdb shows in-frame clones only, minus some. The table lists approximately 50,000 clones, 55% to 85% of them singletons. The CDR3 is made up of 16 amino acids. V was cut by 3 bases and J by 0 bases, with 12 bases left in between. Germline V gene data show CDR1 as GTSNPN and CDR2 as SVGIG (reference sequence). The sample here was CD4+ T cells from blood, taken 54 months after liver transplant. The chain employs TRBV30 and TRBJ1-6; D might be TRBD1 (6 bases). The clonotype comes from a human patient who received a liver transplant. Among the T cells, some may be from the graft donor. DNA of the CDR3: TGTGCCTGGAGATCAGGGGCTAGCTCCTATAATTCACCCCTCCACTTT. Its protein is CAWRSGASSYNSPLHF. The variable domain in full, with the rest retrieved from reference TRBV30 and TRBJ1-6, is SQTIHQWPATLVQPVGSPLSLECTVEGTSNPNLYWYRQAAGRGLQLLFYSVGIGQISSEVPQNLSASRPQDRQFILSSKKLLLSDSGFYLCAWRSGASSYNSPLHFGNGTRLTVT.